These T cell receptor beta chains were read from a single sample in a study of shared clonotypes between healthy human individuals. TCRdb's copy holds only in-frame clones and misses some; the assay was immunoSEQ multiplex PCR. The sample contains roughly 500,000 clones, 90% to 97% of which appear only once. Sequencing used naive CD4+ T cells sorted from blood. The receptor source for this set is a woman aged 30 to 39 in good health. The CDR3 runs from the conserved cysteine through the conserved F or W.

TRBV6-5	TRBJ1-3	CASRAQAAGNTIYF
TRBV6-6	TRBJ1-2	CASTPGSKSYYGYTF
TRBV19	TRBJ2-1	CASSIRQGSYNEQFF
TRBV7-9	TRBJ2-2	CASSLFGGTGELFF
TRBV5-4	TRBJ1-4	CASSLGGRDGEKLFF
TRBV7-6	TRBJ2-2	CASSPLAGETGELFF
TRBV7-2	TRBJ1-1	CASSSSQGFGAFF
TRBV20-1	TRBJ1-5	CSAGPNQPQHF
TRBV2	TRBJ2-2	CASGRTDRLNTGELFF
TRBV5-1	TRBJ1-4	CASSLNRADEKLFF
TRBV12-2	TRBJ1-4	CASRPPGPHRSNEKLFF
TRBV30	TRBJ1-5	CAWSVRDQPQHF
TRBV7-9	TRBJ2-6	CASSTGDSGANVLTF